Listed below are T cell receptor beta chains from one sample, sequenced in a study of cytomegalovirus exposure and HLA in healthy donors. Sequenced by immunoSEQ multiplex PCR; TCRdb stores in-frame clones only, minus some. The sample carries about 90,000 clones, 50% to 75% recorded once. Sequenced material: PBMCs. These receptors all stem from a man aged 25 to 40 in good health and CMV-seronegative. Both conserved end residues are part of each CDR3. Fields, in order: D gene, V gene, clone size, J gene, CDR3 DNA, CDR3 protein. The D gene is left open where the match is weak. Size is omitted from some rows. Given values are once, few, many or a class for expanded clones.

D gene: TRBD1; V gene: TRBV11-1; clone size: .; J gene: TRBJ1-2; CDR3 DNA: TGTGCCAGCAGCCTAGACAGGGATAACTATGGCTACACCTTC; CDR3 protein: CASSLDRDNYGYTF
D gene: TRBD2; V gene: TRBV6-5; clone size: .; J gene: TRBJ2-5; CDR3 DNA: TGTGCCAGCACCCAGGAAGCGGGAGCGAGAGAGACCCAGTACTTC; CDR3 protein: CASTQEAGARETQYF
D gene: .; V gene: TRBV9; clone size: .; J gene: TRBJ2-3; CDR3 DNA: TGTGCCAGCAGCGTAGAGGGACTTTGGAATACAGATACGCAGTATTTT; CDR3 protein: CASSVEGLWNTDTQYF
D gene: .; V gene: TRBV7-2; clone size: .; J gene: TRBJ2-5; CDR3 DNA: TGTGCCAGCAGCTTAGGCCAGGAGGTTGAGACCCAGTACTTC; CDR3 protein: CASSLGQEVETQYF
D gene: .; V gene: TRBV7-9; clone size: .; J gene: TRBJ1-2; CDR3 DNA: TGTGCCAGCAGCTTAGCGGTCGGGGGAACTGTTGGCTACACCTTC; CDR3 protein: CASSLAVGGTVGYTF
D gene: TRBD2; V gene: TRBV7-2; clone size: .; J gene: TRBJ2-5; CDR3 DNA: TGTGCCAGCAGCTTAGTGGGTGGGCTAGCGGGGCGGTTGCAAGAGACCCAGTACTTC; CDR3 protein: CASSLVGGLAGRLQETQYF
D gene: .; V gene: TRBV19; clone size: many; J gene: TRBJ2-6; CDR3 DNA: TGTGCCAGTAGTGGTCACATCTCTGGGGCCAACGTCCTGACTTTC; CDR3 protein: CASSGHISGANVLTF
D gene: .; V gene: TRBV5-1; clone size: .; J gene: TRBJ2-3; CDR3 DNA: TGCGCCAGCAGCTTCGCGGAGAGCACAGATACGCAGTATTTT; CDR3 protein: CASSFAESTDTQYF
D gene: TRBD1; V gene: TRBV27; clone size: .; J gene: TRBJ2-7; CDR3 DNA: TGTGCCAGCAGTTTTGAAGGGGGCAACGAGCAGTACTTC; CDR3 protein: CASSFEGGNEQYF
D gene: TRBD2; V gene: TRBV27; clone size: .; J gene: TRBJ2-5; CDR3 DNA: TGTGCCAGCAGTTTTCCCGGGGGGGAGACCCAGTACTTC; CDR3 protein: CASSFPGGETQYF
D gene: TRBD1; V gene: TRBV9; clone size: .; J gene: TRBJ2-2; CDR3 DNA: TGTGCCAGCAGCGCGCCGGTAGGGGACAGGGAAACCGGGGAGCTGTTTTTT; CDR3 protein: CASSAPVGDRETGELFF
D gene: TRBD2; V gene: TRBV2; clone size: .; J gene: TRBJ2-1; CDR3 DNA: TGTGCCAGCAGTCGGACTAGAAATGAGCAGTTCTTC; CDR3 protein: CASSRTRNEQFF
D gene: .; V gene: TRBV4-2; clone size: .; J gene: TRBJ1-5; CDR3 DNA: TGTGCCAGCAGCCGGACATCTTCAAGGGGCAATCAGCCCCAGCATTTT; CDR3 protein: CASSRTSSRGNQPQHF
D gene: TRBD2; V gene: TRBV6-5; clone size: few; J gene: TRBJ2-7; CDR3 DNA: TGTGCCAGCAGTTACTACGATTCGGGGGGCGAGCAGTACTTC; CDR3 protein: CASSYYDSGGEQYF
D gene: .; V gene: TRBV15; clone size: .; J gene: TRBJ2-3; CDR3 DNA: TGTGCCACCAGCGGAGATTTAACAGGGACAGATACGCAGTATTTT; CDR3 protein: CATSGDLTGTDTQYF
D gene: TRBD2; V gene: TRBV19; clone size: few; J gene: TRBJ2-1; CDR3 DNA: TGTGCCAGTAGTATGGGGGGGACTTCCTACAATGAGCAGTTCTTC; CDR3 protein: CASSMGGTSYNEQFF
D gene: .; V gene: TRBV7-6; clone size: .; J gene: TRBJ1-3; CDR3 DNA: TGTGCCAGCGCTCCTCAGTCGGGGGGATATTATGGAAACACCATATATTTT; CDR3 protein: CASAPQSGGYYGNTIYF
D gene: TRBD1; V gene: TRBV7-9; clone size: .; J gene: TRBJ1-5; CDR3 DNA: TGTTCCAGCAGCTTATCAGGGGGAGGCAATCAGCCCCAGCATTTT; CDR3 protein: CSSSLSGGGNQPQHF
D gene: .; V gene: TRBV7-9; clone size: .; J gene: TRBJ1-1; CDR3 DNA: TGTGCCAGCAGCTTAGTACAGGGCGGAACTGAAGCTTTCTTT; CDR3 protein: CASSLVQGGTEAFF
D gene: .; V gene: TRBV2; clone size: few; J gene: TRBJ1-5; CDR3 DNA: TGTGCCAGCAATAGCCCGGAGGGGCCCCAGCATTTT; CDR3 protein: CASNSPEGPQHF
D gene: TRBD1; V gene: TRBV9; clone size: .; J gene: TRBJ2-7; CDR3 DNA: TGTGCCAGCAGCGTACACAGGGGACACTCCTACGAGCAGTACTTC; CDR3 protein: CASSVHRGHSYEQYF
D gene: TRBD1; V gene: TRBV7-2; clone size: .; J gene: TRBJ2-7; CDR3 DNA: TGTGCCAGCAGCTTAGTCGGGACAGGGCGTTCCTACGAGCAGTACTTC; CDR3 protein: CASSLVGTGRSYEQYF
D gene: .; V gene: TRBV18; clone size: .; J gene: TRBJ1-4; CDR3 DNA: TGTGCCAGCTCACTTGAACAGCTGGGTGAAAAACTGTTTTTT; CDR3 protein: CASSLEQLGEKLFF
D gene: .; V gene: TRBV11-3; clone size: .; J gene: TRBJ2-7; CDR3 DNA: TGTGCCAGCAGCCAAGACAGGACCTACGAGCAGTACTTC; CDR3 protein: CASSQDRTYEQYF
D gene: TRBD1; V gene: TRBV19; clone size: .; J gene: TRBJ2-6; CDR3 DNA: TGTGCCAGTAGTAACAGGGGGCAGGGGGCCAACGTCCTGACTTTC; CDR3 protein: CASSNRGQGANVLTF
D gene: TRBD2; V gene: TRBV5-4; clone size: .; J gene: TRBJ2-7; CDR3 DNA: TGTGCCAGCAGCTTGGGGGGACTAGCGTTAAACGAGCAGTACTTC; CDR3 protein: CASSLGGLALNEQYF
D gene: TRBD2; V gene: TRBV25-1; clone size: .; J gene: TRBJ2-7; CDR3 DNA: TGTGCCAGCAGTGAATATGTTGGCGGGAGATCTTTAGACGAGCAGTACTTC; CDR3 protein: CASSEYVGGRSLDEQYF
D gene: .; V gene: TRBV28; clone size: .; J gene: TRBJ2-7; CDR3 DNA: TGTGCCAGCAGTCCTGACTCGTACCGGTCCTACGAGCAGTACTTC; CDR3 protein: CASSPDSYRSYEQYF
D gene: TRBD2; V gene: TRBV7-3; clone size: .; J gene: TRBJ2-2; CDR3 DNA: TGTGCCAGCAGCTTAGGGCTAGCGGGAGTCACCGGGGAGCTGTTTTTT; CDR3 protein: CASSLGLAGVTGELFF
D gene: TRBD1; V gene: TRBV4-3; clone size: .; J gene: TRBJ2-7; CDR3 DNA: TGCGCCAGCAGCCAAGAGGGGACAGGGGTGGACGAGCAGTACTTC; CDR3 protein: CASSQEGTGVDEQYF
D gene: TRBD1; V gene: TRBV6-6; clone size: few; J gene: TRBJ2-7; CDR3 DNA: TGTGCCAGCAGTTATGCGGCCCCGGACAGGGACTACGAGCAGTACTTC; CDR3 protein: CASSYAAPDRDYEQYF
D gene: TRBD1; V gene: TRBV29-1; clone size: .; J gene: TRBJ2-5; CDR3 DNA: TGCAGCGTTTTACAGGGGGAGACCCAGTACTTC; CDR3 protein: CSVLQGETQYF
D gene: TRBD1; V gene: TRBV7-9; clone size: .; J gene: TRBJ2-7; CDR3 DNA: TGTGCCAGCAGCCCCCGGGACAGGACATCCTACGAGCAGTACTTC; CDR3 protein: CASSPRDRTSYEQYF
D gene: .; V gene: TRBV5-1; clone size: .; J gene: TRBJ2-5; CDR3 DNA: TGCGCCAGCAGCCGGACATTACGTCAAGAGACCCAGTACTTC; CDR3 protein: CASSRTLRQETQYF
D gene: TRBD2; V gene: TRBV28; clone size: few; J gene: TRBJ2-1; CDR3 DNA: TGTGCCAGCAGTTTAGTCCTAGCGGGCAAGAGTGAGCAGTTCTTC; CDR3 protein: CASSLVLAGKSEQFF
D gene: .; V gene: TRBV5-4; clone size: few; J gene: TRBJ2-7; CDR3 DNA: TGTGCCAGCAGCTTGTACTACGAGCAGTACTTC; CDR3 protein: CASSLYYEQYF
D gene: .; V gene: TRBV4-1; clone size: few; J gene: TRBJ2-4; CDR3 DNA: TGCGCCAGCAGCCAAGTCCGGACGGGGAGTCCTAATCAGTACTTC; CDR3 protein: CASSQVRTGSPNQYF
D gene: TRBD2; V gene: TRBV11-3; clone size: few; J gene: TRBJ2-3; CDR3 DNA: TGTGCCAGCAGCACAAGACTAGCGCCAGATACGCAGTATTTT; CDR3 protein: CASSTRLAPDTQYF
D gene: TRBD1; V gene: TRBV10-3; clone size: few; J gene: TRBJ2-3; CDR3 DNA: TGTGCCACCACGGCACAGGGGGCGCAGGATACGCAGTATTTT; CDR3 protein: CATTAQGAQDTQYF
D gene: .; V gene: TRBV20-1; clone size: few; J gene: TRBJ2-3; CDR3 DNA: TGCAGTGCTAGAGGGCCAGCGGGGCAGTATTTT; CDR3 protein: CSARGPAGQYF
D gene: .; V gene: TRBV30; clone size: .; J gene: TRBJ1-5; CDR3 DNA: TGTGCCATTACCAGGGGTCCAAATCAGCCCCAGCATTTT; CDR3 protein: CAITRGPNQPQHF
D gene: TRBD2; V gene: TRBV6-6; clone size: .; J gene: TRBJ2-1; CDR3 DNA: TGTGCCAGCAGTTACTCGTGGGGGGGGGACAATGAGCAGTTCTTC; CDR3 protein: CASSYSWGGDNEQFF
D gene: TRBD1; V gene: TRBV6-1; clone size: few; J gene: TRBJ2-1; CDR3 DNA: TGTGCCAGCAGTTTAGGGACAGGGAGCAGCAATGAGCAGTTCTTC; CDR3 protein: CASSLGTGSSNEQFF
D gene: TRBD1; V gene: TRBV10-3; clone size: .; J gene: TRBJ1-5; CDR3 DNA: TGTGCCACTCGGGACAGGGAGTATAGCAATCAGCCCCAGCATTTT; CDR3 protein: CATRDREYSNQPQHF
D gene: TRBD1; V gene: TRBV30; clone size: few; J gene: TRBJ1-1; CDR3 DNA: TGTGCCTGGAGCAGGGGGGTTTTGACTGAAGCTTTCTTT; CDR3 protein: CAWSRGVLTEAFF
D gene: TRBD1; V gene: TRBV6-6; clone size: .; J gene: TRBJ1-1; CDR3 DNA: TGTGCCAGCAGACAAGGACAGGGGAACACTGAAGCTTTCTTT; CDR3 protein: CASRQGQGNTEAFF
D gene: .; V gene: TRBV7-9; clone size: .; J gene: TRBJ2-5; CDR3 DNA: TGTGCCAGCAGGGTTGCGGGGGGACAGAGGGAGACCCAGTACTTC; CDR3 protein: CASRVAGGQRETQYF
D gene: .; V gene: TRBV7-3; clone size: .; J gene: TRBJ1-1; CDR3 DNA: TGTGCCAGCAGCGACGGGCCCACGGGAACTGAAGCTTTCTTT; CDR3 protein: CASSDGPTGTEAFF